This T cell receptor (beta chain) was captured by sequencing in a study of blood T cell repertoires in COVID-19. TCRdb's table, derived via immunoSEQ multiplex PCR, lists solely in-frame clones and lacks some. The table has around 150,000 clones, over 75% seen once. This clone was seen a few times. This CDR3 has 14 residues. V lost 5 bases and J lost 1, with 11 bases in between. Looked up from germline, CDR1 is MGHDK and CDR2 is SYGVNS. This rearrangement joins TRBV25-1 to TRBJ1-1; perhaps TRBD1 as D (6 bases). The sample was peripheral blood. The source is a man aged 55 to 70 with active or convalescent COVID-19. The CDR3 DNA follows: TGTGCCAGCAGTACGCGACAGGAGAACACTGAAGCTTTCTTT. Its protein is CASSTRQENTEAFF.